Listed here is a single T cell receptor (beta chain). The target antigen is unknown. Germline V lookup: CDR1 SEHNR, CDR2 FQNEAQ (reference sequence). V was clipped by 4 bases and J by 4 bases, with 14 bases between them. This CDR3 is 14 amino acids long. Assay execution took place at the deep level. This table comes from immunoSEQ multiplex PCR, and its TCRdb copy is limited to in-frame clones, with some not included. The sample has fewer than 600,000 clones, roughly four fifths seen once. Adults of Caucasian background living in Nashville, Tennessee made up all donors. This sample was taken from a study of shared clonotypes between healthy human individuals. The study's findings and limits: The study sampled only blood, and tissue repertoires likely differ.

This clonotype originated in a woman aged 40 to 50 in good health. Some clones in this sample may be carry-over from other donors' samples. The sequenced sample was PBMCs. The chain uses TRBV7-9 and TRBJ2-7; maybe TRBD1 (6 bases). The DNA of the CDR3 is TGTGCCAGCAGCTACACAGGGATTCTGTACGAGCAGTACTTC. Residues: CASSYTGILYEQYF.